One and the same sample provided the 12 T cell receptor beta chains below, sequenced in a study of shared clonotypes between healthy human individuals. Sequenced by immunoSEQ multiplex PCR; TCRdb stores in-frame clones only, minus some. This table holds more than 2,000,000 clones, around nine tenths found once. Material for sequencing was naive CD4+ T cells sorted from blood. The subset here: CD45RA+ positively selected. These receptors were collected from a man younger than 30 in good health.

This chain links TRBV7-2 with TRBJ2-7; D possibly corresponds to TRBD2 (6 bases). Germline values: CDR1 SGHTA, CDR2 FQGNSA. V gave up 5 bases and J gave up 3 bases, with 11 bases separating them. The CDR3 runs 13 residues. CDR3 coding DNA: TGTGCCAGCAGCCAGGGACTTAACTACGAGCAGTACTTC. This gives the protein CASSQGLNYEQYF.

This clone appeared once. This chain uses TRBV6-6 with TRBJ2-1; 11 nucleotides agree with TRBD2. The CDR3 consists of 16 residues. V lost 2 bases, J lost 4 bases, and 4 bases stayed unmatched. Germline V gene data show CDR1 as MNHNY and CDR2 as SVGAGI (reference sequence). The CDR3 region has the DNA TGTGCCAGCAGTTACCCGACTAGCGGGGCATACAATGAGCAGTTCTTC. Translation gives CASSYPTSGAYNEQFF.

V gene TRBV11-3 combines with J gene TRBJ2-3; D may be TRBD2 (6 bases). V lost 3 bases and J 1 base, leaving 14 bases between the germline ends. The CDR3 runs 16 residues. Germline CDR1 SGHNT, CDR2 YENEEA. In nucleotides, the CDR3 is TGTGCCAGCAGCTTCACAGCGACTAGGGGCACAGATACGCAGTATTTT. Translating it yields CASSFTATRGTDTQYF.

The chain uses TRBV4-1 and TRBJ2-5; a weak D match, TRBD1 (5 bases). V lost 1 base to trimming and J lost 11 bases, with 14 bases between them. Germline assignment: CDR1 MGHRA and CDR2 YSYEKL. The CDR3 sequence is 13 residues long. The CDR3 spells CASSQVRGEEQYF. CDR3 nucleotides: TGCGCCAGCAGCCAAGTTAGGGGCGAGGAGCAGTACTTC.

The chain uses TRBV15 and TRBJ1-2, with a tentative D call TRBD1 (6 bases). CDR1 LNHNV and CDR2 YYDKDF come from the germline V gene (reference sequence). V was clipped by 3 bases and J by 4 bases, with 15 bases between them. There are 15 residues in the CDR3. In DNA form, the CDR3 reads TGTGCCACCAGCAGGGAAAGGGGGGGTGGCTATGGCTACACCTTC. Translating gives CATSRERGGGYGYTF.

The chain has TRBV10-3 and TRBJ2-1; D is possibly TRBD1 (5 bases). Trimming stripped 8 bases from V and 6 bases from J, with 11 bases between. CDR1 and CDR2 (germline): ENHRY, SYGVKD. The CDR3 is 12 amino acids. CDR3 amino acids: CAIEDRPNEQFF. The CDR3 coding sequence is TGTGCCATCGAAGACAGACCCAATGAGCAGTTCTTC.

As to this clone: At one of its ends the junction is not consistent with the germline gene, which may arise from a read error. The chain has TRBV10-2 and TRBJ1-1; the D gene is possibly TRBD1 (6 bases). Per germline, CDR1 WSHSY and CDR2 SAAADI. The CDR3 covers 13 residues. CDR3 sequence: CAGREQGGTEAFF. CDR3 nucleotide sequence: TGCGCCGGCAGGGAACAGGGAGGCACTGAAGCTTTCTTT.

The chain is built from TRBV10-3 and TRBJ2-7, with TRBD1 as a possible D gene (6 bases). The germline CDR1 and CDR2 sequences are ENHRY and SYGVKD. Trimming took off 6 bases at V and 3 bases at J, with 12 bases between the two ends. The CDR3 covers 13 residues. The DNA for the CDR3 is TGTGCCATCAGGACAGGTAGGGACTACGAGCAGTACTTC. It codes for CAIRTGRDYEQYF.

This sequence joins TRBV30 and TRBJ1-2, with D unclear. CDR3 length: 13 amino acids. V was trimmed by 7 bases and J by 0 bases, leaving 12 bases between them. The germline V gene encodes CDR1 GTSNPN and CDR2 SVGIG (reference sequence). CDR3 in amino acids: CASQPVSNYGYTF. Written as DNA, the CDR3 is TGTGCCTCCCAGCCAGTCTCTAACTATGGCTACACCTTC.

J is TRBJ2-7 and V is TRBV10-3, with 8 nucleotides matching TRBD2. V shed 0 bases, J shed 2 bases, and the junction held 6 bases outside the gene matches. CDR3 length equals 16 residues. The germline CDR1 and CDR2 sequences are ENHRY and SYGVKD. The CDR3, as DNA: TGTGCCATCAGTGAGTCAATTGGACTAGCACCCTACGAGCAGTACTTC. This codes for CAISESIGLAPYEQYF.

V usage is TRBV30 and J usage is TRBJ2-1, with a possible D match to TRBD2 (6 bases). Trimming shortened V by 8 bases and J by 4 bases, and 15 bases separated the two germline ends. The CDR3 sequence is 13 residues long. Germline V gene sequence: CDR1 GTSNPN, CDR2 SVGIG (reference sequence). CDR3 region: CAARGGPYNEQFF. CDR3 sequence (DNA): TGTGCCGCGAGAGGAGGGCCATACAATGAGCAGTTCTTC. Filled out from reference TRBV30 and TRBJ2-1, the complete variable domain reads SQTIHQWPATLVQPVGSPLSLECTVEGTSNPNLYWYRQAAGRGLQLLFYSVGIGQISSEVPQNLSASRPQDRQFILSSKKLLLSDSGFYLCAARGGPYNEQFFGPGTRLTVL.

CDR3 sequence reads: CASSIASGNTDTQYF. CDR3 DNA: TGTGCCAGTAGTATAGCTAGCGGGAACACAGATACGCAGTATTTT. This chain uses TRBV19 with TRBJ2-3; 9 positions agree with TRBD2. Germline trimming cut 1 base from V and 2 bases from J; bases unmatched to any gene: 1. The germline V gene has CDR1 LNHDA and CDR2 SQIVND (reference sequence). The CDR3 loop spans 15 amino acids.